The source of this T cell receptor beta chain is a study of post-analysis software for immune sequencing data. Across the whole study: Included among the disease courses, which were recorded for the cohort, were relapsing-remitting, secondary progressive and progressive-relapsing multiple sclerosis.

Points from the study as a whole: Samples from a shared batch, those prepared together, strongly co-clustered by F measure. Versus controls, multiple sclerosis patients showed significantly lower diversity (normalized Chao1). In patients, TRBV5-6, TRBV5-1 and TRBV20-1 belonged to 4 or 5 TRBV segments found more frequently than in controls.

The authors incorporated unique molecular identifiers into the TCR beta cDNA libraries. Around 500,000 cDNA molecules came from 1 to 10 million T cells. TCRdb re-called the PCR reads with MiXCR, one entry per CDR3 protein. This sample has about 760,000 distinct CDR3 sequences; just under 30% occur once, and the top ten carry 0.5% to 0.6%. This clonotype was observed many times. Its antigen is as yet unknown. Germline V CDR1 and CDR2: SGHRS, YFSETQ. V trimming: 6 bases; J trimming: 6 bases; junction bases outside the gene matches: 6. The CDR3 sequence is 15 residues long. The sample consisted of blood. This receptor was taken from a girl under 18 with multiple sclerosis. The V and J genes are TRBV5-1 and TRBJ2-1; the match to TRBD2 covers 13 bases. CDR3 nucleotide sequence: TGCGCCAGCAACCTATGGACTAGCGGGAGCAATGAGCAGTTCTTC. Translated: CASNLWTSGSNEQFF.